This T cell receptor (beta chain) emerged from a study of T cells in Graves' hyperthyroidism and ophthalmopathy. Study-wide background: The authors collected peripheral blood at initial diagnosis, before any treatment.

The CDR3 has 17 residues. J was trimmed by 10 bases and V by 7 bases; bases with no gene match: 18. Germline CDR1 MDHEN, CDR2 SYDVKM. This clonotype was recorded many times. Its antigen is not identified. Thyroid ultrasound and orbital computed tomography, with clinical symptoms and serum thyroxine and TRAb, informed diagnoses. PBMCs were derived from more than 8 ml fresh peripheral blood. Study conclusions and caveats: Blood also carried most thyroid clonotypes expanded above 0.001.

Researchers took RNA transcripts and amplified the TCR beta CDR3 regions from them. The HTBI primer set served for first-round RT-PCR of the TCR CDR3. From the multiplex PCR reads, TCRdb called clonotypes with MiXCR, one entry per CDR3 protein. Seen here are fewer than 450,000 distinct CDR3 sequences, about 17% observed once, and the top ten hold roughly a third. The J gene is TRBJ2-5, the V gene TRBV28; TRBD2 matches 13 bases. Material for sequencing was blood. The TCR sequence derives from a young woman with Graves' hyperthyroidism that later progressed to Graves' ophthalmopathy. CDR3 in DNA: TGTGCCAGCACCTCCCCTCGGGGGGGGACTAGCGGGATGGGCCAGTACTTC. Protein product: CASTSPRGGTSGMGQYF.